The clone carrying this T cell receptor beta chain came up a few times. Its antigen is currently unknown. What was sequenced were expressed TCRB transcripts, since all of the isolated RNA had been reverse transcribed. Profiled with immunoSEQ multiplex PCR; TCRdb holds only in-frame clones, not every one. The table includes fewer than 350,000 clones, 15% detected once. The sample belongs to a study of beta chain features in type 1 diabetes. The study's findings and limits: A greater similarity of naive, central memory and Treg TCRB repertoires was seen among patients than among healthy donors. A possible short-template PCR bias applies equally to patients and controls. In all four CD4+ subsets, TCRB CDR3 length was significantly, moderately reduced in type 1 diabetes.

Trimming removed 1 base from V and 4 bases from J; junction bases left unmatched: 9. Germline V gene data show CDR1 as SGHRS and CDR2 as YFSETQ. The length of the CDR3 is 16 residues. The source is a man aged 18 to 29 with type 1 diabetes. The rearrangement links TRBV5-1 to TRBJ2-3, with 7 positions matching TRBD2. Sequenced: naive CD4+ T cells from blood. The CDR3 DNA reads as TGCGCCAGCAGCTTGATTTCTGCGGGAGAGTCAGATACGCAGTATTTT. This translates into CASSLISAGESDTQYF.